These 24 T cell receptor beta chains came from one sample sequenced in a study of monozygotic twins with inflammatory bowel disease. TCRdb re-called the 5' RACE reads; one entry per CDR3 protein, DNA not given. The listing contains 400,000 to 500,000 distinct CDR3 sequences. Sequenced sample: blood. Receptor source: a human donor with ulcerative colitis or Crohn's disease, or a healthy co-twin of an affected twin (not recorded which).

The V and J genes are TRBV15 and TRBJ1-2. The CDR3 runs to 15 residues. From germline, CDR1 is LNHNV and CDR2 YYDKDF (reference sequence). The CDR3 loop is CATSREYSLNYGYTF.

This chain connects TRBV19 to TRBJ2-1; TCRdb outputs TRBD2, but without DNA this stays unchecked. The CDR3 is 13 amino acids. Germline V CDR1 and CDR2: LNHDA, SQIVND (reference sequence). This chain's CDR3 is CASSTVRDDEQFF.

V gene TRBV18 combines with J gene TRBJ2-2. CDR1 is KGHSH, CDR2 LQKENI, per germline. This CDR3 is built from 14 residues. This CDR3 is CASSPITWTGELFF. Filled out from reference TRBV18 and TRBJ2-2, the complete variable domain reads NAGVMQNPRHLVRRRGQEARLRCSPMKGHSHVYWYRQLPEEGLKFMVYLQKENIIDESGMPKERFSAEFPKEGPSILRIQQVVRGDSAAYFCASSPITWTGELFFGEGSRLTVL.

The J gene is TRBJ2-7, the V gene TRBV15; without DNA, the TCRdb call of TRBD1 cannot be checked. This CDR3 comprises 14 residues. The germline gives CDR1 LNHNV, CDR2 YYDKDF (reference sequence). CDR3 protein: CATSRGTEYYEQYF.

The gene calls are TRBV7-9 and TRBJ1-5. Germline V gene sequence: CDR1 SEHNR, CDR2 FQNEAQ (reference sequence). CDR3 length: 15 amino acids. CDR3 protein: CASSLEGLGNQPQHF.

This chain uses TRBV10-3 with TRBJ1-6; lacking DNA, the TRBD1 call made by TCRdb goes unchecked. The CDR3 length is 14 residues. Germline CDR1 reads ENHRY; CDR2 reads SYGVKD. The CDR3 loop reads CAIRRDRDNSPLHF.

This chain's CDR3 is CASSKVQGRQETQYF. This sequence joins TRBV21-1 and TRBJ2-5; the D call from TCRdb, TRBD1, cannot be confirmed without DNA. TRBV21-1 is tagged as a pseudogene. The length of the CDR3 is 15 residues.

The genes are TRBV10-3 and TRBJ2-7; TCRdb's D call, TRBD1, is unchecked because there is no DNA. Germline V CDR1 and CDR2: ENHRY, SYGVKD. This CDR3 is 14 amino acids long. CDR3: CAISEVTGGYEQYF.

The CDR3 sequence: CASSRNGAGAEAFF. This chain links TRBV6-2 or TRBV6-3 with TRBJ1-1; lacking DNA, the TRBD1 call made by TCRdb goes unchecked. This CDR3 comprises 14 residues. CDR1 MNHEY and CDR2 SVGEGT come from the germline V gene.

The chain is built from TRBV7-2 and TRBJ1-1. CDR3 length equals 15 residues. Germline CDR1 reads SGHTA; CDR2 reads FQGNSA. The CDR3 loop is CASSLRKWANTEAFF.

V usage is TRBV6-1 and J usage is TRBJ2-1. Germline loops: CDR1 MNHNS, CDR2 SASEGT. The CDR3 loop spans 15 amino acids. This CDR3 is CASSPDLLNYNEQFF.

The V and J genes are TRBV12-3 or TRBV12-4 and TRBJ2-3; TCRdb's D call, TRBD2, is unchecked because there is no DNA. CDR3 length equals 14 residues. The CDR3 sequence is CASSLGGSRYTQYF.

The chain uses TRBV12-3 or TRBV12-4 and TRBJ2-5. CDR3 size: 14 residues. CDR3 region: CASSYGQTKETQYF.

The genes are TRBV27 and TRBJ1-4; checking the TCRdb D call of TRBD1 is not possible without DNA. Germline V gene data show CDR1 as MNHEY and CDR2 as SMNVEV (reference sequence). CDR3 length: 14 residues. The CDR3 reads CASSLSLGAEKLFF.

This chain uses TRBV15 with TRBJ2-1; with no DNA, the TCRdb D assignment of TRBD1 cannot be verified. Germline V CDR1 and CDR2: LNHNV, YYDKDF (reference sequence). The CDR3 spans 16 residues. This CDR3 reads CATSRVLGTARNEQFF.

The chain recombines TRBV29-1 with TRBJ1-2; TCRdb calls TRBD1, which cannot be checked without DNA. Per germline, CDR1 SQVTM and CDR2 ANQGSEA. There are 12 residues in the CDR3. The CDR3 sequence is CSVEGQGDGYTF.

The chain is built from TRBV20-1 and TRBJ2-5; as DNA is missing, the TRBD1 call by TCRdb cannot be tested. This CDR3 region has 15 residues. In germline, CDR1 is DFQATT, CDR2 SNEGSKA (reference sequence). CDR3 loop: CSAQRDRSRGETQYF.

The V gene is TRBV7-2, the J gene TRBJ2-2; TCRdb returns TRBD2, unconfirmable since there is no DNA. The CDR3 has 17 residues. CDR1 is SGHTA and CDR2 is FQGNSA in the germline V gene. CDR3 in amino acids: CASSSRTSGAYTGELFF. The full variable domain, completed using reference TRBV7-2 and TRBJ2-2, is GAGVSQSPSNKVTEKGKDVELRCDPISGHTALYWYRQSLGQGLEFLIYFQGNSAPDKSGLPSDRFSAERTGGSVSTLTIQRTQQEDSAVYLCASSSRTSGAYTGELFFGEGSRLTVL.

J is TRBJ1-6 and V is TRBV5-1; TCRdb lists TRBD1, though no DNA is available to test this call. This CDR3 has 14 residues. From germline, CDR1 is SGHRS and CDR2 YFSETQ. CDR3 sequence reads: CASSLTGSDSPLHF.

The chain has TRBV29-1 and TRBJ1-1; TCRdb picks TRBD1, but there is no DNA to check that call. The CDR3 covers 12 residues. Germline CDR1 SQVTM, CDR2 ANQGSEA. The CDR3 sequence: CSSGQTNTEAFF.

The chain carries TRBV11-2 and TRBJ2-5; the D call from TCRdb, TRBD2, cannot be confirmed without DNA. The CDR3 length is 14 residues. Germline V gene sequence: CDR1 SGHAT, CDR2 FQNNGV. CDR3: CASSFGTGKETQYF.

CDR3 region: CASSLTTGANVLTF. The chain has TRBV7-2 and TRBJ2-6. This CDR3 contains 14 residues. The germline CDR1 and CDR2 sequences are SGHTA and FQGNSA.

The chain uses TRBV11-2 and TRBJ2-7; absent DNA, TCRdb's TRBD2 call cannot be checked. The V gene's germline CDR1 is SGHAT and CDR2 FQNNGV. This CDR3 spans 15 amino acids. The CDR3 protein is CASSLGPSGQRKQYF.

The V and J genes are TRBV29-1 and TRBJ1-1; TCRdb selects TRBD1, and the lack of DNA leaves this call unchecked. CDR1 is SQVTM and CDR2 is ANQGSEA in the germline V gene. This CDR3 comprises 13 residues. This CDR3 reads CSVERGMNTEAFF. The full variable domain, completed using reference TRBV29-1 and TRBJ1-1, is SAVISQKPSRDICQRGTSLTIQCQVDSQVTMMFWYRQQPGQSLTLIATANQGSEATYESGFVIDKFPISRPNLTFSTLTVSNMSPEDSSIYLCSVERGMNTEAFFGQGTRLTVV.